Listed here is a single T cell receptor (beta chain). Its antigen is unidentified. The data originate from a study of breast tumors, draining lymph nodes, adjacent tissues. TCRdb itself ran the multiplex PCR reads through MiXCR, one entry per CDR3 protein. The data contain some 7,600 distinct CDR3 sequences, 65% to 80% of them singletons. Whole-study findings and limits: Tumor repertoires ranked between lymph nodes and nontumor tissue in diversity, with V and J gene preferences.

The CDR3 has 14 residues. V lost 5 bases and J lost 0; bases outside the gene matches: 3. The germline gives CDR1 DFQATT, CDR2 SNEGSKA (reference sequence). The clonotype originates from a female donor with breast cancer. Some clones in this sample may be carry-over from other donors' samples. The rearrangement uses TRBV20-1 and TRBJ2-7; 11 bases line up with TRBD2. Material: tumor-adjacent breast tissue. CDR3 DNA: TGCAGTGCTGTACTAGCGGGAGACTCCTACGAGCAGTACTTC. Translation: CSAVLAGDSYEQYF.